The rows below give T cell receptor beta chains drawn from one sample of a study of blood T cell repertoires in COVID-19. Repertoires were generated with immunoSEQ multiplex PCR, while TCRdb's copy carries only in-frame clones and drops some. The sample shows about 59,000 clones, 73% of them seen only once. Sequenced input: peripheral blood. All receptors derive from an older woman with acute or convalescent COVID-19. Both conserved end residues are part of each CDR3. Each record gives: J gene, clone size, D gene, V gene, CDR3 protein, CDR3 DNA. A D gene is named only where the DNA matches it firmly. Clone size is stated in some rows and not others, as once, few, many or a class when expanded.

j_call: TRBJ2-2; clone_size: -; d_call: TRBD1; v_call: TRBV4-1; cdr3_aa: CASSQPPPGQKNTGELFF; cdr3_nt: TGCGCCAGCAGCCAACCACCCCCGGGACAGAAAAACACCGGGGAGCTGTTTTTT
j_call: TRBJ1-6; clone_size: -; d_call: -; v_call: TRBV20-1; cdr3_aa: CSASQGRDSPLHF; cdr3_nt: TGCAGTGCTAGTCAGGGTAGGGATTCACCCCTCCACTTT
j_call: TRBJ2-1; clone_size: -; d_call: -; v_call: TRBV6-5; cdr3_aa: CASIWWQGSQEQFF; cdr3_nt: TGTGCCAGCATTTGGTGGCAGGGTTCACAGGAGCAGTTCTTC
j_call: TRBJ2-2; clone_size: once; d_call: -; v_call: TRBV19; cdr3_aa: CASSLRQAHTGELFF; cdr3_nt: TGTGCCAGTAGCCTTCGACAGGCCCACACCGGGGAGCTGTTTTTT
j_call: TRBJ2-1; clone_size: -; d_call: TRBD2; v_call: TRBV6-5; cdr3_aa: CASTPGGESYNEQFF; cdr3_nt: TGTGCCAGCACCCCGGGAGGGGAATCCTACAATGAGCAGTTCTTC
j_call: TRBJ2-3; clone_size: few; d_call: TRBD1; v_call: TRBV6-5; cdr3_aa: CASSYGAGQGADTQYF; cdr3_nt: TGTGCCAGCAGTTACGGCGCGGGACAGGGGGCAGATACGCAGTATTTT
j_call: TRBJ1-1; clone_size: once; d_call: -; v_call: TRBV6-6; cdr3_aa: CASTLQENTEAFF; cdr3_nt: TGTGCCAGCACTTTACAGGAGAACACTGAAGCTTTCTTT
j_call: TRBJ2-1; clone_size: once; d_call: -; v_call: TRBV7-3; cdr3_aa: CASSLTASGEQFF; cdr3_nt: TGTGCCAGCAGCTTAACTGCCTCGGGTGAGCAGTTCTTC
j_call: TRBJ1-2; clone_size: -; d_call: TRBD1; v_call: TRBV7-9; cdr3_aa: CASSTSGTGSYGYTF; cdr3_nt: TGTGCCAGCAGTACCTCCGGGACAGGGTCCTATGGCTACACCTTC
j_call: TRBJ2-7; clone_size: few; d_call: -; v_call: TRBV5-1; cdr3_aa: CASSSLTGGVGEQYF; cdr3_nt: TGCGCCAGCAGCTCCCTCACAGGGGGGGTCGGCGAGCAGTACTTC
j_call: TRBJ1-1; clone_size: -; d_call: -; v_call: TRBV7-9; cdr3_aa: CASRETGRSPEAFF; cdr3_nt: TGTGCCAGCCGAGAGACAGGTCGAAGCCCTGAAGCTTTCTTT
j_call: TRBJ1-1; clone_size: -; d_call: TRBD1; v_call: TRBV18; cdr3_aa: CASSLQTGSNTEAFF; cdr3_nt: TGTGCCAGCTCACTTCAGACAGGGAGCAACACTGAAGCTTTCTTT
j_call: TRBJ2-6; clone_size: -; d_call: -; v_call: TRBV6-4; cdr3_aa: CASSREAGANVLTF; cdr3_nt: TGTGCCAGCAGTAGGGAGGCTGGGGCCAACGTCCTGACTTTC
j_call: TRBJ1-2; clone_size: -; d_call: TRBD1; v_call: TRBV29-1; cdr3_aa: CSVWGQGSGYTF; cdr3_nt: TGCAGCGTTTGGGGACAGGGGTCTGGCTACACCTTC
j_call: TRBJ1-5; clone_size: few; d_call: -; v_call: TRBV19; cdr3_aa: CASSIGPTRRTGNQPQHF; cdr3_nt: TGTGCCAGTAGTATAGGCCCTACAAGGAGAACGGGCAATCAGCCCCAGCATTTT
j_call: TRBJ1-1; clone_size: -; d_call: -; v_call: TRBV10-3; cdr3_aa: CAIREGNTEAFF; cdr3_nt: TGTGCCATCCGCGAGGGGAACACTGAAGCTTTCTTT
j_call: TRBJ2-2; clone_size: -; d_call: -; v_call: TRBV18; cdr3_aa: CASSPKGDPRFANTGELFF; cdr3_nt: TGTGCCAGCTCACCAAAGGGGGATCCTCGGTTCGCGAACACCGGGGAGCTGTTTTTT
j_call: TRBJ2-5; clone_size: -; d_call: TRBD2; v_call: TRBV6-6; cdr3_aa: CASGAGPQRGTQYF; cdr3_nt: TGTGCCAGCGGAGCGGGGCCTCAGAGGGGGACCCAGTACTTC
j_call: TRBJ1-5; clone_size: -; d_call: TRBD1; v_call: TRBV19; cdr3_aa: CASRPPGTGNNQPQHF; cdr3_nt: TGTGCCAGTAGGCCCCCCGGGACAGGGAACAATCAGCCCCAGCATTTT
j_call: TRBJ2-5; clone_size: -; d_call: TRBD2; v_call: TRBV7-8; cdr3_aa: CASKRLAGIQETQYF; cdr3_nt: TGTGCCAGCAAACGACTAGCGGGGATACAAGAGACCCAGTACTTC
j_call: TRBJ1-1; clone_size: -; d_call: TRBD1; v_call: TRBV9; cdr3_aa: CASSRDRGTAGGFNTEAFF; cdr3_nt: TGTGCCAGCAGCCGGGACAGGGGCACCGCCGGCGGGTTTAACACTGAAGCTTTCTTT
j_call: TRBJ2-3; clone_size: -; d_call: -; v_call: TRBV21-1; cdr3_aa: CASKTSGVTDTQYF; cdr3_nt: TGTGCCAGTAAAACTAGCGGAGTCACAGATACGCAGTATTTT
j_call: TRBJ2-5; clone_size: few; d_call: TRBD2; v_call: TRBV11-2; cdr3_aa: CASTPRGGAKETQYF; cdr3_nt: TGTGCCAGCACACCCCGCGGGGGGGCGAAAGAGACCCAGTACTTC
j_call: TRBJ2-1; clone_size: -; d_call: -; v_call: TRBV10-3; cdr3_aa: CAIRPDLGGFEQFF; cdr3_nt: TGTGCCATCAGGCCAGACCTTGGGGGGTTTGAGCAGTTCTTC
j_call: TRBJ1-1; clone_size: few; d_call: -; v_call: TRBV7-9; cdr3_aa: CASSLGSLTEAFF; cdr3_nt: TGTGCCAGCAGCTTAGGCAGTCTGACTGAAGCTTTCTTT
j_call: TRBJ1-1; clone_size: -; d_call: TRBD1; v_call: TRBV7-3; cdr3_aa: CASSLGQLNTEAFF; cdr3_nt: TGTGCCAGCAGCCTGGGACAGTTGAACACTGAAGCTTTCTTT
j_call: TRBJ1-6; clone_size: -; d_call: TRBD1; v_call: TRBV30; cdr3_aa: CAWKPGTATYSYNSPLHF; cdr3_nt: TGTGCCTGGAAACCCGGGACAGCGACCTACTCCTATAATTCACCCCTCCACTTT
j_call: TRBJ2-1; clone_size: -; d_call: TRBD2; v_call: TRBV27; cdr3_aa: CASSLGGVGEQFF; cdr3_nt: TGTGCCAGCAGTTTAGGGGGGGTCGGTGAGCAGTTCTTC
j_call: TRBJ1-1; clone_size: -; d_call: TRBD1; v_call: TRBV7-3; cdr3_aa: CASSSNSGGMNTEAFF; cdr3_nt: TGTGCCAGCAGCTCCAATTCAGGGGGAATGAACACTGAAGCTTTCTTT
j_call: TRBJ1-2; clone_size: -; d_call: -; v_call: TRBV7-6; cdr3_aa: CASSPMAGDGYTF; cdr3_nt: TGTGCCAGCAGCCCCATGGCAGGGGATGGCTACACCTTC
j_call: TRBJ2-1; clone_size: -; d_call: TRBD1; v_call: TRBV5-5; cdr3_aa: CASSLKDRGNEQFF; cdr3_nt: TGTGCCAGCAGCTTGAAGGACAGGGGGAATGAGCAGTTCTTC
j_call: TRBJ1-1; clone_size: -; d_call: -; v_call: TRBV20-1; cdr3_aa: CSASISRTEAFF; cdr3_nt: TGCAGTGCTAGTATCAGTCGCACTGAAGCTTTCTTT
j_call: TRBJ1-1; clone_size: -; d_call: TRBD1; v_call: TRBV9; cdr3_aa: CASTKGTGSNTEAFF; cdr3_nt: TGTGCCAGCACCAAAGGGACAGGCTCCAACACTGAAGCTTTCTTT
j_call: TRBJ2-1; clone_size: -; d_call: TRBD2; v_call: TRBV6-5; cdr3_aa: CASSFRLAGGPQFF; cdr3_nt: TGTGCCAGCAGTTTTAGACTAGCGGGGGGACCCCAGTTCTTC
j_call: TRBJ2-5; clone_size: once; d_call: TRBD2; v_call: TRBV3-1/TRBV3-2; cdr3_aa: CASSPPGGPVAETQYF; cdr3_nt: TGTGCCAGCAGCCCTCCGGGGGGACCGGTAGCGGAGACCCAGTACTTC
j_call: TRBJ2-1; clone_size: -; d_call: TRBD2; v_call: TRBV4-1; cdr3_aa: CASSPGLAGEAFF; cdr3_nt: TGCGCCAGCAGCCCAGGACTAGCGGGGGAGGCGTTCTTC
j_call: TRBJ1-1; clone_size: -; d_call: -; v_call: TRBV27; cdr3_aa: CASIPRGGSSLNTEAFF; cdr3_nt: TGTGCCAGCATCCCACGGGGGGGATCTTCCCTGAACACTGAAGCTTTCTTT
j_call: TRBJ2-3; clone_size: -; d_call: -; v_call: TRBV15; cdr3_aa: CATSRDRWGGTDTQYF; cdr3_nt: TGTGCCACCAGCAGAGATAGATGGGGGGGCACAGATACGCAGTATTTT
j_call: TRBJ2-3; clone_size: -; d_call: TRBD2; v_call: TRBV6-5; cdr3_aa: CASRPAVAGTNTQYF; cdr3_nt: TGTGCCAGCAGACCGGCGGTAGCGGGGACGAATACGCAGTATTTT
j_call: TRBJ1-5; clone_size: -; d_call: -; v_call: TRBV19; cdr3_aa: CASSIVNQPQHF; cdr3_nt: TGTGCCAGTAGTATAGTAAATCAGCCCCAGCATTTT
j_call: TRBJ1-2; clone_size: few; d_call: -; v_call: TRBV18; cdr3_aa: CASSPGQGGYGYTF; cdr3_nt: TGTGCCAGCTCACCAGGGCAGGGCGGCTATGGCTACACCTTC
j_call: TRBJ2-3; clone_size: -; d_call: -; v_call: TRBV30; cdr3_aa: CAWRPSGVQYF; cdr3_nt: TGTGCCTGGAGGCCTTCGGGTGTGCAGTATTTT
j_call: TRBJ2-1; clone_size: -; d_call: TRBD1; v_call: TRBV9; cdr3_aa: CASSVEAGGNRYNEQFF; cdr3_nt: TGTGCCAGCAGCGTAGAGGCAGGGGGTAATAGGTACAATGAGCAGTTCTTC
j_call: TRBJ2-1; clone_size: -; d_call: -; v_call: TRBV18; cdr3_aa: CASSPVTGEQFF; cdr3_nt: TGTGCCAGCTCACCTGTGACAGGAGAGCAGTTCTTC